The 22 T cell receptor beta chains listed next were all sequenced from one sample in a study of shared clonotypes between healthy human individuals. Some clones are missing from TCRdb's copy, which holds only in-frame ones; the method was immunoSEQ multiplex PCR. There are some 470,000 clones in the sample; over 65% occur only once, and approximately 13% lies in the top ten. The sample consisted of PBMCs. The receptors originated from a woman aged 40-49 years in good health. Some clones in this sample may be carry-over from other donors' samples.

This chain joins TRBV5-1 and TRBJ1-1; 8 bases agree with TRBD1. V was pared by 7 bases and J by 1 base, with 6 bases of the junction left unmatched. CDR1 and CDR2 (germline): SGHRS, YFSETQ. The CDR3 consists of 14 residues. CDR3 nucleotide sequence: TGCGCCAGCGGACAGGGACACGGGAACACTGAAGCTTTCTTT. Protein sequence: CASGQGHGNTEAFF.

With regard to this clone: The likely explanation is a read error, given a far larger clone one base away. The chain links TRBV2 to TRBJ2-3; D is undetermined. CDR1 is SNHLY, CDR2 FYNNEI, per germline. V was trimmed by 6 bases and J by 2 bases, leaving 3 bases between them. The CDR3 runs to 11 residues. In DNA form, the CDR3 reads TGTGCCAGCAGCAACACAGATACGCAGTATTTT. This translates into CASSNTDTQYF. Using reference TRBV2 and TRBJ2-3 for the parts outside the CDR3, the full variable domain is EPEVTQTPSHQVTQMGQEVILRCVPISNHLYFYWYRQILGQKVEFLVSFYNNEISEKSEIFDDQFSVERPDGSNFTLKIRSTKLEDSAMYFCASSNTDTQYFGPGTRLTVL.

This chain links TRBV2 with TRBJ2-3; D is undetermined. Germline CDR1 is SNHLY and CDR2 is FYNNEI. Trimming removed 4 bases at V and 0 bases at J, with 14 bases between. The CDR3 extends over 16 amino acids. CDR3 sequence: CASSGLRISSTDTQYF. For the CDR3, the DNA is TGTGCCAGCAGTGGTTTGCGAATATCTAGCACAGATACGCAGTATTTT.

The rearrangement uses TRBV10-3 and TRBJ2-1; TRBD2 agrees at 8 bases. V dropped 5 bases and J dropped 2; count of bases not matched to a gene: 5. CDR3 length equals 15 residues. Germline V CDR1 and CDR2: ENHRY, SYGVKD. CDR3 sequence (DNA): TGTGCCATCAGTTTACACGGGAGGGCCTACAATGAGCAGTTCTTC. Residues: CAISLHGRAYNEQFF.

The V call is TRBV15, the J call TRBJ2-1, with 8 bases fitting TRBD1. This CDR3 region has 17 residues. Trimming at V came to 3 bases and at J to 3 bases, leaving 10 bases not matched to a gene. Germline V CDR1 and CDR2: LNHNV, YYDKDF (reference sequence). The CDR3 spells CATSSPPTGAYYNEQFF. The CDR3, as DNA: TGTGCCACCAGCAGCCCGCCGACAGGGGCATACTACAATGAGCAGTTCTTC.

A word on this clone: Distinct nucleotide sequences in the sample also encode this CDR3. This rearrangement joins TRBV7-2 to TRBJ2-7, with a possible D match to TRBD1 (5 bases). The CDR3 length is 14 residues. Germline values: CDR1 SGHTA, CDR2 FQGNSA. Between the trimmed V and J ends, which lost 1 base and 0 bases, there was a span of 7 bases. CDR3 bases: TGTGCCAGCAGCTTAGTTAGGGGCTCCTACGAGCAGTACTTC. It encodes CASSLVRGSYEQYF. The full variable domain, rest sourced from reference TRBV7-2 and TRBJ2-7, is GAGVSQSPSNKVTEKGKDVELRCDPISGHTALYWYRQSLGQGLEFLIYFQGNSAPDKSGLPSDRFSAERTGGSVSTLTIQRTQQEDSAVYLCASSLVRGSYEQYFGPGTRLTVT.

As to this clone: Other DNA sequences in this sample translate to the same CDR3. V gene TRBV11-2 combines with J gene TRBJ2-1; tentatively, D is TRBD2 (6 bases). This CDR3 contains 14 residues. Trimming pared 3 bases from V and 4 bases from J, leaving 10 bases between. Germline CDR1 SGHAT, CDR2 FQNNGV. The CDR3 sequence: CASSLAGTYNEQFF. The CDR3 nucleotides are TGTGCCAGCAGCTTGGCGGGGACTTACAATGAGCAGTTCTTC.

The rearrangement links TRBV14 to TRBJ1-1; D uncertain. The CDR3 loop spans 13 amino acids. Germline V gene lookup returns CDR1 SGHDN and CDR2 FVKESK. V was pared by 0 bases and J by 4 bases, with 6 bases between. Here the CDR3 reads CASSQDRSTEAFF. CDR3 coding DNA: TGTGCCAGCAGCCAAGATCGGAGCACTGAAGCTTTCTTT.

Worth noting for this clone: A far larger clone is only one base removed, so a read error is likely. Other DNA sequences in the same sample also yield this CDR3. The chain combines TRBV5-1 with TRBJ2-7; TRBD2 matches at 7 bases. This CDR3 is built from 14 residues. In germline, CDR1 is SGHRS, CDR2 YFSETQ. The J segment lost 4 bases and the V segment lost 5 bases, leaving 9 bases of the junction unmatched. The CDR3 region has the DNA TGCGCCAGCAGTGTCCCGTCTAGCGGATACGAGCAGTACTTC. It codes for CASSVPSSGYEQYF.

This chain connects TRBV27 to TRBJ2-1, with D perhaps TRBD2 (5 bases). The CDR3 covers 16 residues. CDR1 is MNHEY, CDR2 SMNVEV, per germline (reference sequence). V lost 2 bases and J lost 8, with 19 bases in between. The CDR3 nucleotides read TGTGCCAGCAGTTTAGGGTCGTGGGAGTATAGGGATGAGCAGTTCTTC. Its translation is CASSLGSWEYRDEQFF.

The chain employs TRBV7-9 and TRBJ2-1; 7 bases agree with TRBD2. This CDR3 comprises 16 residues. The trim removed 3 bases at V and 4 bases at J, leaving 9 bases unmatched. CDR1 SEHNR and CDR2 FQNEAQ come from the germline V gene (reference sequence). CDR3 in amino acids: CASSFDPGAGYNEQFF. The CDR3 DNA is TGTGCCAGCAGCTTTGATCCGGGAGCGGGGTACAATGAGCAGTTCTTC.

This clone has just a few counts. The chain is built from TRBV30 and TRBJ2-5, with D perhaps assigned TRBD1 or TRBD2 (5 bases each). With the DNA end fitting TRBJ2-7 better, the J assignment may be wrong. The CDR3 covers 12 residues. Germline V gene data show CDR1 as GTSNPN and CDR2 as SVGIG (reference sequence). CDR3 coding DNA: TGTGCCTGGAGTGTTGGGGGCTACGAGCAGTACTTC. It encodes CAWSVGGYEQYF.

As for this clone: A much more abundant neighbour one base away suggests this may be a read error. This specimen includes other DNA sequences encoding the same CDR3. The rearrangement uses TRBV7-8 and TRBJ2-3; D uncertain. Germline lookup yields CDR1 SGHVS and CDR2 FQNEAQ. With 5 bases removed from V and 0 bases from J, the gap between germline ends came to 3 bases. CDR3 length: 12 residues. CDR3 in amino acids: CASSPSTDTQYF. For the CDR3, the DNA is TGTGCCAGCAGCCCTAGCACAGATACGCAGTATTTT.

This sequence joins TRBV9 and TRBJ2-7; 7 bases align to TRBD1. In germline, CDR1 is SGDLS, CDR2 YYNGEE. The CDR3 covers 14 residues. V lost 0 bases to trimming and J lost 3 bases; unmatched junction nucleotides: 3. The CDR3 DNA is TGTGCCAGCAGCGTAGGACCAGGGGGCTACGAGCAGTACTTC. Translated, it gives CASSVGPGGYEQYF.

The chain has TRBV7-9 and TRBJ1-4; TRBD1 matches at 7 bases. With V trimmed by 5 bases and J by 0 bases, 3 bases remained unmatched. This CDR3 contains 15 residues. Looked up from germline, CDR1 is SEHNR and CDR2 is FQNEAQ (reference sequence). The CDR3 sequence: CASSQGQATNEKLFF. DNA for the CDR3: TGTGCCAGCAGCCAAGGACAGGCAACTAATGAAAAACTGTTTTTT. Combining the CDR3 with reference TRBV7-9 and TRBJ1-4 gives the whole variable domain DTGVSQNPRHKITKRGQNVTFRCDPISEHNRLYWYRQTLGQGPEFLTYFQNEAQLEKSRLLSDRFSAERPKGSFSTLEIQRTEQGDSAMYLCASSQGQATNEKLFFGSGTQLSVL.

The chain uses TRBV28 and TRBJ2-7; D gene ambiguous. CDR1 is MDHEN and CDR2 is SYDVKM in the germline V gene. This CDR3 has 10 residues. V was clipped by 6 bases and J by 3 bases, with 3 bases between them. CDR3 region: CASRHYEQYF. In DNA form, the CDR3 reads TGTGCCAGCAGACACTACGAGCAGTACTTC.

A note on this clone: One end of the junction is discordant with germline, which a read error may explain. For the CDR3, the DNA is TGCGCTAGCAGCCAAGTGGGACAGCGGCAAGAGCAGTACTTC. Translated, it gives CASSQVGQRQEQYF. The chain uses TRBV4-3 and TRBJ2-7, with TRBD1 identical over 7 bases. In germline, CDR1 is LGHNA, CDR2 YSLEER. The CDR3 contains 14 residues.

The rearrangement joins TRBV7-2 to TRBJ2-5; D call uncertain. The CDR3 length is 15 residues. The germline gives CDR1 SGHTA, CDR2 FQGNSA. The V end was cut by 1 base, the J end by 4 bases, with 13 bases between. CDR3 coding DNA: TGTGCCAGCAGCTTAGAAGTTTCGGTCGGAGAGACCCAGTACTTC. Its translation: CASSLEVSVGETQYF. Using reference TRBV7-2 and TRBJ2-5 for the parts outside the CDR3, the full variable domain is GAGVSQSPSNKVTEKGKDVELRCDPISGHTALYWYRQSLGQGLEFLIYFQGNSAPDKSGLPSDRFSAERTGGSVSTLTIQRTQQEDSAVYLCASSLEVSVGETQYFGPGTRLLVL.

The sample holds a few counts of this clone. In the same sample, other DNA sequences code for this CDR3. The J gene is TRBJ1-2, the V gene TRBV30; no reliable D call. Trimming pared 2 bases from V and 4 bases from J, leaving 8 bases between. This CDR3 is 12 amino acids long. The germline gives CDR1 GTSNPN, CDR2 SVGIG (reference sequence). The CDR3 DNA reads TGTGCCTGGAGTACCGGATCCTATGGCTACACCTTC. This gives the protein CAWSTGSYGYTF.

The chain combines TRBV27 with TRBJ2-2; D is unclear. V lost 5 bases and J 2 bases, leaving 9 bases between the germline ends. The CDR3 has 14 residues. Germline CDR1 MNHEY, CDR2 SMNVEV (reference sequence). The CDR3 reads CASSRLTNTGELFF. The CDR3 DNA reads TGTGCCAGCAGTAGGCTAACTAACACCGGGGAGCTGTTTTTT.

The CDR3 is CASSLRTDPLWGTQYF. The DNA for the CDR3 is TGTGCCAGCTCACTGCGGACGGATCCCCTCTGGGGTACGCAGTATTTT. This chain connects TRBV18 to TRBJ2-3; D uncertain. This CDR3 has 16 amino acids. V shed 4 bases and J shed 8 bases, with 22 bases lying between them. CDR1 is KGHSH and CDR2 is LQKENI in the germline V gene.

This CDR3 is CASSLAGELFF. In nucleotides, the CDR3 is TGTGCCAGCAGCTTAGCCGGGGAGCTGTTTTTT. The V and J genes are TRBV5-4 and TRBJ2-2; D uncertain. Germline V CDR1 and CDR2: SGHNT, YYREEE (reference sequence). The CDR3 runs 11 residues. Trimming took off 2 bases at V and 6 bases at J, with 2 bases between the two ends.